The rows below give T cell receptor beta chains drawn from one sample of a study of blood T cells in healthy people across ages. MiXCR, applied by TCRdb to the 5' RACE reads, yields one record per CDR3 protein. The sample has roughly 1.7 million distinct CDR3 sequences; roughly a third are singletons. Sequenced sample: blood. The receptors come from a woman aged 25 to 39 in good health. Each CDR3 is given with its conserved first and last residue. The D gene is left open where the match is weak. Expanded clones get a size class; other rows say once, few or many, or leave the size out.

TRBV20-1	TRBD2	.	TRBJ2-7	TGCAGTGCTCCTAGCGGGGGGGCCGCCTACGAGCAGTACTTC	CSAPSGGAAYEQYF
TRBV10-3	.	few	TRBJ1-6	TGTGCCATCAGCCTCGGGGGGTTCACCTATAATTCACCCCTCCACTTT	CAISLGGFTYNSPLHF
TRBV18	.	few	TRBJ2-5	TGTGCCAGCTCACCACCGGGGATGCCAGAGACCCAGTACTTC	CASSPPGMPETQYF
TRBV27	.	few	TRBJ1-1	TGTGCCAGCAGTCCGTCCCGAGGGGAGGAATGGACTGAAGCTTTCTTT	CASSPSRGEEWTEAFF
TRBV24-1	TRBD1	.	TRBJ1-1	TGTGCCACCGGGAAGGGGGCAAACACTGAAGCTTTCTTT	CATGKGANTEAFF
TRBV28	.	once	TRBJ2-7	TGTGCCAGCAGCTCGGACAGAAGGTTGGACGAGCAGTACTTC	CASSSDRRLDEQYF
TRBV10-3	.	.	TRBJ1-1	TGTGCCATCAGTGGCTACAGGATGAACACTGAAGCTTTCTTT	CAISGYRMNTEAFF
TRBV27	TRBD1	.	TRBJ2-7	TGTGCCAGCAGTTTCCTGGGGACAGGAGCCTACGAGCAGTACTTC	CASSFLGTGAYEQYF
TRBV7-8	TRBD2	.	TRBJ2-1	TGTGCCAGCAGCTACCTCCAGCCATGGGGAGGGAGGAATGAGCAGTTCTTC	CASSYLQPWGGRNEQFF
TRBV12-3/TRBV12-4	.	many	TRBJ2-5	TGTGCCAGCAGCCACGGACAGCAAGAGACCCAGTACTTC	CASSHGQQETQYF
TRBV20-1	.	.	TRBJ2-3	TGCAGTGCTAGGTTCCCGGGTGCAGATGTGCAGTATTTT	CSARFPGADVQYF
TRBV6-5	.	few	TRBJ2-6	TGTGCCAGCAGTTACAGTTCTATGATCGACGTCCTGACTTTC	CASSYSSMIDVLTF
TRBV18	.	.	TRBJ2-1	TGTGCCAGCTCACCGGAGGGGGGATACAATGAGCAGTTCTTC	CASSPEGGYNEQFF
TRBV7-3	.	few	TRBJ2-7	TGTGCCAGCAGCTTAACCCCAGACTCCGCTACCGAGCAGTACTTC	CASSLTPDSATEQYF
TRBV5-1	.	.	TRBJ1-4	TGCGCCAGCAGCCCCGAGCAACTCGCGGCTGAAAAACTGTTTTTT	CASSPEQLAAEKLFF
TRBV5-1	.	few	TRBJ2-7	TGCGCCAGCAGCTTTTCCACATACTCCTACGAGCAGTACTTC	CASSFSTYSYEQYF
TRBV7-2	TRBD2	few	TRBJ2-1	TGTGCCAGCAGCCCGACCGGGACTAGCGCCCGTCTGGAGCAGTTCTTC	CASSPTGTSARLEQFF
TRBV6-2/TRBV6-3	.	few	TRBJ1-5	TGTGCCAGCAGGGGGGGCACGGGGGGCAATCAGCCCCAGCATTTT	CASRGGTGGNQPQHF
TRBV29-1	.	once	TRBJ1-1	TGCAGCGTTATTAAGGAATTAATCGAGACCGCTGAAGCTTTCTTT	CSVIKELIETAEAFF
TRBV6-6	TRBD1	.	TRBJ1-2	TGTGCCAGCAGTTCCCAGGGGGAGGGCTATGGCTACACCTTC	CASSSQGEGYGYTF
TRBV28	TRBD1	.	TRBJ1-2	TGTGCCAGCAGTTTAGACAGGGGCGCCGAGGGCTACACCTTC	CASSLDRGAEGYTF
TRBV20-1	.	many	TRBJ2-1	TGCAGTGCTAGAGAGGTAGCGCTGGGAAACAATGAGCAGTTCTTC	CSAREVALGNNEQFF
TRBV9	.	.	TRBJ1-1	TGTGCCAGCAGCGTAGGGGGACACTCTGAAGCTTTCTTT	CASSVGGHSEAFF
TRBV20-1	.	.	TRBJ1-1	TGCAGTGCTAGTGTGCTAGGAGTGAACACTGAAGCTTTCTTT	CSASVLGVNTEAFF
TRBV20-1	.	.	TRBJ1-2	TGCAGTGCTTTATCAGAGCCCCCAGAAAATGGCTACACCTTC	CSALSEPPENGYTF
TRBV18	TRBD1	.	TRBJ2-4	TGTGCCAGCACACCGGGACAGAGGGACATTCAGTACTTC	CASTPGQRDIQYF
TRBV7-8	TRBD2	.	TRBJ2-3	TGTGCCAGCAGCTCCGGGACTAGCGGGAGTGAGGTCTTTGGCACAGATACGCAGTATTTT	CASSSGTSGSEVFGTDTQYF
TRBV29-1	TRBD1	.	TRBJ2-3	TGCAGCGTTGCCCCGACAGGGTATTTTGGCACAGATACGCAGTATTTT	CSVAPTGYFGTDTQYF
TRBV4-2	TRBD2	many	TRBJ2-1	TGTGCCAGCAGCCGACTAGCGGTCTCCTACAATGAGCAGTTCTTC	CASSRLAVSYNEQFF
TRBV7-7	.	once	TRBJ2-3	TGTGCCAGCAGCCTCTTAGAGGGGACGCAGTATTTT	CASSLLEGTQYF
TRBV4-1	TRBD2	many	TRBJ2-5	TGCGCCAGCAGCCTAGGGACTAGCGGGGGCTTAGGCGAGACCCAGTACTTC	CASSLGTSGGLGETQYF
TRBV11-2	.	.	TRBJ1-2	TGTGCCAGCAGCTTTTCAGGGGACGGCTATGGCTACACCTTC	CASSFSGDGYGYTF
TRBV20-1	.	.	TRBJ2-7	TGCAGTGTCTTCAAGCGGTCGTTGGGTTTCACCTCCGAGCAGTACTTC	CSVFKRSLGFTSEQYF
TRBV9	TRBD2	.	TRBJ2-1	TGTGCCAGCAGCGTATCGGGAGGGGATGAGCAGTTCTTC	CASSVSGGDEQFF
TRBV18	.	.	TRBJ2-3	TGTGCCAGCTCACCACCCATAGATACGCAGTATTTT	CASSPPIDTQYF
TRBV9	TRBD1	.	TRBJ2-7	TGTGCCAGCGGCGCCCAGGGGGCTAAAGCCGAGCAGTACTTC	CASGAQGAKAEQYF
TRBV7-3	.	many	TRBJ2-7	TGTGCCAGCAGCCCCACTCACTCCTACGAGCAGTACTTC	CASSPTHSYEQYF
TRBV15	.	.	TRBJ2-7	TGTGCCACCAGCAGCTTCTCCGGGACCTCCTACGAGCAGCACTTC	CATSSFSGTSYEQHF
TRBV7-8	TRBD2	few	TRBJ2-7	TGTGCCAGCAGCTTCTATGCGGGAGAGCCCTCCTACGAGCAGTACTTC	CASSFYAGEPSYEQYF
TRBV3-1	.	.	TRBJ2-7	TGTGCCAGCAGCCAAGTTCTAGCGAAAACCTACGAGCAGTACTTC	CASSQVLAKTYEQYF
TRBV3-1	.	few	TRBJ2-1	TGTGCCAGCAGACTAGGGAGCTCCTACAATGAGCAGTTCTTC	CASRLGSSYNEQFF
TRBV28	.	.	TRBJ2-7	TGTGCCAGCAGTTTAGAGGGAGCCTCCTCCCACGAGCAGTACTTC	CASSLEGASSHEQYF